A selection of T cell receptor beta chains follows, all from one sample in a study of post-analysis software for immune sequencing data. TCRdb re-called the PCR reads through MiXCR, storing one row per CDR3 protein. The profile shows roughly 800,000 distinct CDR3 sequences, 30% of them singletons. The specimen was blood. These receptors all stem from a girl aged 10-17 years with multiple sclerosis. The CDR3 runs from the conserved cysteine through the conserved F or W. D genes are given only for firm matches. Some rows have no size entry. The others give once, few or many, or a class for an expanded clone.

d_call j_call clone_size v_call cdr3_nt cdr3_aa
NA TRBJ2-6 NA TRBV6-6 TGTGCCAGCAGTTTTGACAGCTCTGGGGCCAACATCCGGACTTTC CASSFDSSGANIRTF
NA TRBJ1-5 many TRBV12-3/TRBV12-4 TGTGCCAGCAGGGGGGGCAATCAGCCCCAGCATTTT CASRGGNQPQHF
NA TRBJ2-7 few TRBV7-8 TGTGCCAGCAGCTTAGAACGGGCCCCCTGGGACTACGAGCAGTACTTC CASSLERAPWDYEQYF
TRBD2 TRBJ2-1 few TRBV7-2 TGTGCCAGCAGCCCACCGGGACTAGCGGGGGGGAATGAGCAGTTCTTC CASSPPGLAGGNEQFF
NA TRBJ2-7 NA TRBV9 TGTGCCAGCAGCGTAGCCGTAGGTGGCGGCGAGCAGTACTTC CASSVAVGGGEQYF
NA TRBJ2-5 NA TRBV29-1 TGCAGCGTTGAAGATTTGGTTGGGGAGGGGGAAGAGACCCAGTACTTC CSVEDLVGEGEETQYF
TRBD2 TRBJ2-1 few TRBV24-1 TGTGCCACCAGTGATTCTTCGACTAGCGGGATCCCCCGTCAGTTCTTC CATSDSSTSGIPRQFF
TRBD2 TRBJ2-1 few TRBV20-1 TGCAGTGCTAGAGACCCTAATTCTATCGGACTAGCGGGAAACAATGAGCAGTTCTTC CSARDPNSIGLAGNNEQFF
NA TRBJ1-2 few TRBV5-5 TGTGCCAGCAGCTTGGAGCGGGGTGACGGCCATGGCTACACCTTC CASSLERGDGHGYTF
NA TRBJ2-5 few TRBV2 TGTGCCAGCAGTGACAGCCCGGTATGGGGGGTACAAGAGACCCAGTACTTC CASSDSPVWGVQETQYF
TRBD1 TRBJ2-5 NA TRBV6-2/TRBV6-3 TGTGCCAGCACCTTGGACAGGCGACAAGAGACCCAGTACTTC CASTLDRRQETQYF
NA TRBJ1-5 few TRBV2 TGTGCCAGCCCGGGAGGACGGGGGCCTCGGCCCCAGCATTTT CASPGGRGPRPQHF
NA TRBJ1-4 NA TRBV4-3 TGCGCCAGCAGACGGGTAGTTAATGAAAAACTGTTTTTT CASRRVVNEKLFF